The rows below give T cell receptor beta chains drawn from one sample of a study of T cells in tuberculosis. Repertoires were generated with immunoSEQ multiplex PCR, while TCRdb's copy carries only in-frame clones and drops some. The table lists over 30,000 clones, 92% of them singletons. Sequenced sample: PBMCs. These receptors originate from a donor aged 5-35 years with latent tuberculosis or without tuberculosis infection. Some clones in this sample may be carry-over from other donors' samples. The CDR3 runs from the conserved cysteine through the conserved F or W. A D gene is named only where the DNA matches it firmly. The listing skips clone size in some rows; elsewhere it reads once, few, many or a size class.

J gene,clone size,D gene,V gene,CDR3 protein,CDR3 DNA
TRBJ1-2,NA,NA,TRBV4-1,CASSRTTAGWGYTF,TGCGCCAGCAGCCGGACGACTGCAGGGTGGGGCTACACCTTC
TRBJ1-1,NA,TRBD1,TRBV2,CASSDPTGGTEAFF,TGTGCCAGCAGCGACCCCACAGGGGGCACTGAAGCTTTCTTT
TRBJ2-2,NA,TRBD1,TRBV5-1,CASSLVGQGYTTGELFF,TGCGCCAGCAGCTTGGTAGGACAGGGATATACAACCGGGGAGCTGTTTTTT
TRBJ2-2,NA,NA,TRBV7-9,CASRSIFNTGELFF,TGTGCCAGCAGGTCCATTTTTAACACCGGGGAGCTGTTTTTT
TRBJ1-3,once,NA,TRBV28,CASTRSSGNTIYF,TGTGCCAGCACAAGGAGCTCTGGAAACACCATATATTTT
TRBJ2-3,NA,NA,TRBV6-5,CASSYSGRTSTDTQYF,TGTGCCAGCAGTTACAGCGGCAGGACTAGCACAGATACGCAGTATTTT
TRBJ2-7,NA,NA,TRBV27,CASSLSTDSFELYEQYF,TGTGCCAGCAGTCTCTCGACCGACTCGTTCGAACTCTACGAGCAGTACTTC
TRBJ2-7,NA,NA,TRBV5-1,CASSRGPEQYF,TGCGCCAGCAGCAGGGGTCCCGAGCAGTACTTC
TRBJ2-7,NA,TRBD2,TRBV11-3,CASSFGGGSYEQYF,TGTGCCAGCAGCTTCGGGGGGGGAAGCTACGAGCAGTACTTC
TRBJ2-2,NA,NA,TRBV19,CASSRPTGKTGELFF,TGTGCCAGTAGTCGTCCAACAGGGAAAACCGGGGAGCTGTTTTTT
TRBJ1-3,NA,NA,TRBV23-1,CASGKNRDKGNTIYF,TGCGCCAGCGGGAAGAACAGGGACAAAGGAAACACCATATATTTT
TRBJ1-1,NA,TRBD1,TRBV19,CASIKQGSEAFF,TGTGCCAGTATAAAACAGGGGTCTGAAGCTTTCTTT
TRBJ1-3,NA,NA,TRBV5-1,CASSLLPGYSGNTIYF,TGCGCCAGCAGCTTGCTCCCAGGCTACTCTGGAAACACCATATATTTT
TRBJ2-5,NA,NA,TRBV5-1,CASSSPRWGDQETQYF,TGCGCCAGCAGCTCGCCGCGGTGGGGGGACCAAGAGACCCAGTACTTC
TRBJ2-7,once,TRBD1,TRBV2,CASILGQSSKQYF,TGTGCCAGCATTCTGGGACAGAGTTCCAAGCAGTACTTC
TRBJ2-5,few,NA,TRBV19,CASSIFQGTETQYF,TGTGCCAGTAGTATATTTCAGGGGACGGAGACCCAGTACTTC
TRBJ2-5,NA,TRBD1,TRBV27,CASSLGTGGRQETQYF,TGTGCCAGCAGTTTAGGGACAGGGGGTAGACAAGAGACCCAGTACTTC
TRBJ1-1,NA,TRBD1,TRBV7-2,CASSLVKGQGAPGGAFF,TGTGCCAGCAGCTTAGTCAAAGGACAGGGGGCGCCCGGGGGGGCTTTCTTT
TRBJ1-2,NA,TRBD1,TRBV13,CASSTYLDRRNYGYTF,TGTGCCAGCAGCACATACCTGGACAGGAGGAACTATGGCTACACCTTC
TRBJ2-5,once,NA,TRBV2,CASSVPRDAIEDGTRQETQYF,TGTGCCAGCAGTGTCCCCAGGGACGCTATAGAGGATGGGACAAGACAAGAGACCCAGTACTTC
TRBJ1-1,once,NA,TRBV19,CASSISTGLANTEAFF,TGTGCCAGTAGTATAAGCACCGGGTTGGCAAACACTGAAGCTTTCTTT
TRBJ2-5,once,NA,TRBV9,CASSVESFQETQYF,TGTGCCAGCAGCGTAGAATCTTTCCAAGAGACCCAGTACTTC
TRBJ2-7,NA,TRBD2,TRBV5-1,CASSLFLAGYEQYF,TGCGCCAGCAGCTTGTTCCTAGCGGGGTACGAGCAGTACTTC
TRBJ2-3,NA,NA,TRBV30,CAWSPGTALGADTQYF,TGTGCCTGGAGCCCAGGGACTGCTCTTGGAGCAGATACGCAGTATTTT
TRBJ1-2,NA,NA,TRBV28,CASSLSDRPFYGYTF,TGTGCCAGCAGTTTATCCGACAGGCCTTTCTATGGCTACACCTTC
TRBJ1-2,NA,NA,TRBV6-1,CASSGQFYGYTF,TGTGCCAGCAGTGGACAGTTCTATGGCTACACCTTC
TRBJ2-1,NA,TRBD2,TRBV5-6,CASSWKSSGRLNEQFF,TGTGCCAGCAGCTGGAAATCTAGCGGGCGTCTCAATGAGCAGTTCTTC
TRBJ2-7,NA,NA,TRBV14,CASSLSYEQYF,TGTGCCAGCAGCCTCAGCTACGAGCAGTACTTC
TRBJ1-4,NA,TRBD1,TRBV6-5,CASSSGQVGPNEKLFF,TGTGCCAGCAGTTCGGGACAGGTTGGCCCTAATGAAAAACTGTTTTTT
TRBJ2-3,NA,TRBD1,TRBV5-1,CASSSTGVRTDTQYF,TGCGCCAGCAGCTCAACAGGGGTCCGAACAGATACGCAGTATTTT
TRBJ1-1,NA,TRBD1,TRBV7-9,CATDPRQGGIAEAFF,TGTGCCACCGACCCCCGACAGGGGGGGATCGCTGAAGCTTTCTTT
TRBJ1-2,NA,NA,TRBV11-2,CASSLGPGDGYTF,TGTGCCAGCAGCTTAGGGCCAGGGGATGGCTACACCTTC
TRBJ1-1,NA,NA,TRBV4-1,CASSPTNPPRGTEAFF,TGCGCCAGCAGCCCTACCAATCCTCCTAGGGGCACTGAAGCTTTCTTT
TRBJ2-2,NA,NA,TRBV25-1,CASSEWATGELFF,TGTGCCAGCAGTGAATGGGCCACCGGGGAGCTGTTTTTT
TRBJ2-6,few,NA,TRBV2,CATPSGHSGANVLTF,TGTGCCACCCCAAGCGGGCACTCTGGGGCCAACGTCCTGACTTTC
TRBJ2-1,NA,TRBD2,TRBV30,CAWKSGAQQFF,TGTGCCTGGAAGAGCGGGGCCCAGCAGTTCTTC
TRBJ2-3,NA,TRBD2,TRBV27,CASSSRLAGGTDTQYF,TGTGCCAGCAGTTCCCGACTAGCGGGCGGCACAGATACGCAGTATTTT
TRBJ2-1,NA,TRBD2,TRBV19,CASSAAGESNEQFF,TGTGCCAGTAGTGCAGCGGGAGAATCGAATGAGCAGTTCTTC
TRBJ2-2,NA,NA,TRBV2,CASSSNRVGTGELFF,TGTGCCAGCAGTTCCAACAGGGTGGGCACCGGGGAGCTGTTTTTT
TRBJ2-5,NA,NA,TRBV11-2,CASSSLRAGVRETQYF,TGTGCCAGCAGCTCCTTACGCGCAGGGGTACGAGAGACCCAGTACTTC
TRBJ1-1,NA,NA,TRBV5-5,CASSFSAGRGTEAFF,TGTGCCAGCAGCTTTTCGGCGGGCCGCGGCACTGAAGCTTTCTTT
TRBJ2-7,NA,NA,TRBV6-5,CASSPNPGEQYF,TGTGCCAGCAGTCCCAATCCGGGGGAGCAGTACTTC
TRBJ1-1,once,NA,TRBV5-1,CASSPLQGSVTEAFF,TGCGCCAGCAGCCCCCTTCAGGGGTCAGTCACTGAAGCTTTCTTT
TRBJ1-2,NA,NA,TRBV30,CAWSVQQGGGYTF,TGTGCCTGGAGTGTACAACAGGGCGGCGGCTACACCTTC
TRBJ2-7,NA,NA,TRBV5-1,CASSRIGQNQFLPVNYEQYF,TGCGCCAGCAGCCGCATCGGACAGAATCAATTCCTGCCGGTGAACTACGAGCAGTACTTC
TRBJ1-1,few,NA,TRBV7-6,CASSLGSVGRTEAFF,TGTGCCAGCAGCTTAGGGTCTGTGGGCCGGACTGAAGCTTTCTTT
TRBJ2-1,NA,TRBD2,TRBV10-3,CAIRTSGVNEQFF,TGTGCCATAAGGACTAGCGGGGTAAATGAGCAGTTCTTC
TRBJ1-2,NA,NA,TRBV30,CAWSFRPYYTF,TGTGCCTGGAGTTTCAGGCCCTACTACACCTTC